What follows describes a single T cell receptor (beta chain). Its specificity is unknown. The sample is drawn from a study of CD8 T cells in Susac syndrome. About the research overall: Patients with Susac syndrome were, at the time of blood collection, therapy-naive, maintained on corticosteroids, or maintained on intravenous immunoglobulin alone. Study-wide results and caveats: Clonal expansion was absent from the CD4+ T cell repertoires in Susac syndrome.

Reverse transcription of roughly 0.45 to 1 ug RNA was carried out with random hexamers. TCRdb passed the immunoSEQ multiplex PCR reads through MiXCR, listing each CDR3 protein once. The table records some 180,000 distinct CDR3 sequences, about 94% of them present only once. TCR beta sequences were obtained from blood CD8+ and CD4+ T cells. Germline V gives CDR1 DFQATT, CDR2 SNEGSKA (reference sequence). V lost 2 bases, J lost 7 bases, and 9 bases stayed unmatched. This CDR3 has 15 residues. The sample taken for sequencing was CD4+ T cells from PBMCs. The receptor comes from a human donor with Susac syndrome. The chain uses TRBV20-1 and TRBJ2-1; 9 bases line up with TRBD1. This CDR3 reads CSARHDRGLSNEQFF. The CDR3 DNA follows: TGCAGTGCTAGACACGACAGGGGGTTATCGAATGAGCAGTTCTTC.